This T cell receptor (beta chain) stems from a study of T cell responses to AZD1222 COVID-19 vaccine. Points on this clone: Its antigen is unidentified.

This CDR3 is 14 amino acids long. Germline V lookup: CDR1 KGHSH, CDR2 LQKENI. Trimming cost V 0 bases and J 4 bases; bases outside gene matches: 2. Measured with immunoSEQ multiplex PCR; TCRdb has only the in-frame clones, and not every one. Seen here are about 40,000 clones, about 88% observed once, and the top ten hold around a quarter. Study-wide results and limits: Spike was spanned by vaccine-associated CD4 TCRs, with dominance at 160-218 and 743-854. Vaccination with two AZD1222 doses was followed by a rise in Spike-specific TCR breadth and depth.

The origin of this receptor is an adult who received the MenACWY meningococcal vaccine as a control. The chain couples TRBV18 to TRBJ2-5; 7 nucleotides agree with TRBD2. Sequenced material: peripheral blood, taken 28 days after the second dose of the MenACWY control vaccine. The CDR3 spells CASSPPGGGETQYF. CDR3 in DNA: TGTGCCAGCTCACCACCGGGGGGGGGAGAGACCCAGTACTTC.